The clone carrying this T cell receptor (beta chain) was counted between two and nine times. Seattle participants joined during active infection and were tracked over time. Germline loops: CDR1 MNHEY, CDR2 SVGAGI. The V end was cut by 8 bases, the J end by 5 bases, with 15 bases between. CDR3 size: 13 residues. In the original workflow: Amplification with reference gene primers provided the estimates of nucleated cell counts. Profiled with immunoSEQ multiplex PCR; TCRdb holds only in-frame clones, not every one. V, J and clone size reflect that table, while D and trimming were determined from the DNA. The repertoire has approximately 190,000 clones, around 80% of them found once; the top ten carry 7.8%. This specimen comes from a study of blood T cell repertoires in COVID-19. Across the whole study: T cells, B-cell-depleted T cells, or PBMCs provided the cDNA or gDNA that served as material.

Specimen: peripheral blood. The receptor was derived from a woman aged 60 to 75 with COVID-19, enrolled during active disease. The chain is built from TRBV6-5 and TRBJ1-1; no reliable D call. CDR3 amino acids: CASRSSRETEAFF. In DNA form, the CDR3 reads TGTGCCAGCCGTTCCTCTAGGGAGACTGAAGCTTTCTTT.